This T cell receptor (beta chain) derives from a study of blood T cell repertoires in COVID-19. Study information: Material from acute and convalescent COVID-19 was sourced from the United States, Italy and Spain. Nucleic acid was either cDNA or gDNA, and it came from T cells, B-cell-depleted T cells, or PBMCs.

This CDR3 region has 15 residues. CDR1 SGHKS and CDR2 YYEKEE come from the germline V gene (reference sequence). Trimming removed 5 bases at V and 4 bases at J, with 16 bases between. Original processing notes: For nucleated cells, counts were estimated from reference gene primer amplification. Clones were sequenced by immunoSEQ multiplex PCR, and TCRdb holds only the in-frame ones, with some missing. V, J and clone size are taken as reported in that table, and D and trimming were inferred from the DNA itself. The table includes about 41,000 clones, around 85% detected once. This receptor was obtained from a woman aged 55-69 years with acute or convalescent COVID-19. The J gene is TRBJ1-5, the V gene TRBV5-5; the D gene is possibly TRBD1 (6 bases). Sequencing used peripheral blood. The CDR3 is CASRYRAEGNQPQHF. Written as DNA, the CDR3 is TGTGCCAGCAGGTACAGGGCCGAGGGGAATCAGCCCCAGCATTTT.